This T cell receptor beta chain came from a study of blood T cell repertoires in COVID-19. This clone was counted a few times. V dropped 10 bases and J dropped 7 bases, with 16 bases sitting between them. The CDR3 runs 12 residues. CDR1 SNHLY and CDR2 FYNNEI come from the germline V gene. Measured with immunoSEQ multiplex PCR; TCRdb has only the in-frame clones, and not every one. The sample contains some 70,000 clones, 70% to 90% of which appear only once. This chain uses TRBV2 with TRBJ1-2, with TRBD1 as a possible D gene (6 bases). The clonotype was recovered from a man in his fifties with active COVID-19. Sequenced: peripheral blood. The CDR3 loop is CATTRTAGGYTF. The CDR3 DNA is TGTGCCACCACTAGGACAGCTGGTGGCTACACCTTC.